Each of the 18 T cell receptor beta chains below was sequenced from the same sample in a study of T cell changes during pregnancy in multiple sclerosis (dated by TCRdb to between 2019 and 2020). Preparation of the library involved the immunoSEQ multiplex PCR assay. Sourced from immuneACCESS, this table was stored by TCRdb with only in-frame sequences that have V and J called. A share of the clones is absent; for the studies checked, an unresolved V gene accounts for under half, and the remainder has no known explanation. In all, the sample holds fewer than 85,000 clones, and 94% of those were seen once. The ten largest account for 2.5% of the sample. The sequenced sample was peripheral blood, obtained in the third trimester of pregnancy. All receptors derive from a female donor with multiple sclerosis, enrolled in a pregnancy study.

J is TRBJ2-1 and V is TRBV7-9; perhaps TRBD1 as D (6 bases). Germline CDR1 reads SEHNR; CDR2 reads FQNEAQ (reference sequence). The CDR3 is 14 residues long. The germline V and J ends were trimmed by 8 bases and 6 bases, with 17 bases remaining between them. In DNA, the CDR3 is TGTGCCAGCTCAGGGGTTAGCTTAAGCAATGAGCAGTTCTTC. Its protein product is CASSGVSLSNEQFF.

The chain couples TRBV2 to TRBJ2-7; 7 bases agree with TRBD1. This CDR3 contains 15 residues. CDR1 is SNHLY and CDR2 is FYNNEI in the germline V gene. Trimming at V came to 3 bases and at J to 5 bases, leaving 10 bases not matched to a gene. Written as DNA, the CDR3 is TGTGCCAGCAGTGATCAGGGGGTCGTTAACGACGAGCAGTACTTC. Translated, it gives CASSDQGVVNDEQYF.

The chain uses TRBV4-1 and TRBJ2-7, with TRBD2 identical over 12 bases. Trimming at V came to 3 bases and at J to 12 bases, leaving 12 bases not matched to a gene. Germline V gene data show CDR1 as MGHRA and CDR2 as YSYEKL. The length of the CDR3 is 15 residues. Written as DNA, the CDR3 is TGCGCCAGCAGCCATCCTCCGGGACTAGCGGGCGAGTGGTACTTC. It codes for CASSHPPGLAGEWYF.

The genes are TRBV19 and TRBJ1-5, with a tentative D call TRBD1 (5 bases). Per the germline V gene, CDR1 is LNHDA and CDR2 is SQIVND (reference sequence). The CDR3 is 14 amino acids. V was trimmed by 3 bases and J by 2 bases, leaving 8 bases between them. CDR3 protein: CASSIREGNQPQHF. The CDR3 coding sequence is TGTGCCAGTAGTATCAGGGAGGGCAATCAGCCCCAGCATTTT.

The V call is TRBV29-1, the J call TRBJ2-1; 10 nucleotides line up with TRBD2. Germline lookup yields CDR1 SQVTM and CDR2 ANQGSEA. Trimming removed 6 bases from V and 6 bases from J; junction bases left unmatched: 20. The CDR3 consists of 18 residues. The CDR3 nucleotides read TGCAGCGTGGGCGGTTTCGGGCTAGCGGGGGAGCTCGGCAATGAGCAGTTCTTC. It yields the protein CSVGGFGLAGELGNEQFF.

The chain recombines TRBV5-1 with TRBJ2-2; tentatively, D is TRBD1 (5 bases). Germline V gene data show CDR1 as SGHRS and CDR2 as YFSETQ. V shed 4 bases and J shed 7 bases, with 26 bases lying between them. The CDR3 consists of 18 residues. The CDR3 reads CASSSILFETDTNGELFF. The DNA for the CDR3 is TGCGCCAGCAGCAGCATCTTGTTCGAGACGGACACTAACGGGGAGCTGTTTTTT.

The chain combines TRBV11-2 with TRBJ1-4, with D possibly matching TRBD1 (5 bases). This CDR3 is 16 amino acids long. Germline V gene lookup returns CDR1 SGHAT and CDR2 FQNNGV. Between the trimmed V and J ends, which lost 2 bases and 8 bases, there was a span of 18 bases. Here the CDR3 DNA reads TGTGCCAGCAGCTTATTTCTACCAGGCCGGGGGGAAAAACTGTTTTTT. This gives the protein CASSLFLPGRGEKLFF. The variable domain in full, completed from reference TRBV11-2 and TRBJ1-4, reads EAGVAQSPRYKIIEKRQSVAFWCNPISGHATLYWYQQILGQGPKLLIQFQNNGVVDDSQLPKDRFSAERLKGVDSTLKIQPAKLEDSAVYLCASSLFLPGRGEKLFFGSGTQLSVL.

This clone was counted a single time. The genes are TRBV9 and TRBJ2-3, with 9 bases fitting TRBD1. Germline CDR1 is SGDLS and CDR2 is YYNGEE. The V segment lost 3 bases and the J segment 3 bases; nucleotides outside the gene matches: 8. The CDR3 runs to 16 residues. CDR3 sequence (DNA): TGTGCCAGCAGCGCCTACAGGGGGCGAGGGACAGATACGCAGTATTTT. Its protein is CASSAYRGRGTDTQYF.

This rearrangement joins TRBV4-1 to TRBJ2-7, with TRBD1 as a possible D gene (6 bases). The CDR3 runs to 16 residues. V was shortened by 4 bases and J by 5 bases, with 21 bases between the two germline ends. The V gene's germline CDR1 is MGHRA and CDR2 YSYEKL. The chain's CDR3 is CASSRRTTGLGDEQYF. CDR3 DNA sequence: TGCGCCAGCAGCCGCAGAACAACAGGGTTGGGGGACGAGCAGTACTTC.

The chain has TRBV30 and TRBJ2-3; no definite D call. Trimming removed 6 bases at V and 0 bases at J, with 7 bases between. Germline CDR1 reads GTSNPN; CDR2 reads SVGIG (reference sequence). The CDR3 runs to 12 residues. The chain's CDR3 is CACTRSTDTQYF. For the CDR3, the DNA is TGTGCCTGTACCAGGAGCACAGATACGCAGTATTTT. The whole variable domain, remainder taken from reference TRBV30 and TRBJ2-3, is SQTIHQWPATLVQPVGSPLSLECTVEGTSNPNLYWYRQAAGRGLQLLFYSVGIGQISSEVPQNLSASRPQDRQFILSSKKLLLSDSGFYLCACTRSTDTQYFGPGTRLTVL.

The chain is built from TRBV14 and TRBJ2-2; D remains unclear. This CDR3 is 14 amino acids long. The germline gives CDR1 SGHDN, CDR2 FVKESK. With 0 bases removed from V and 5 bases from J, the gap between germline ends came to 7 bases. This CDR3 reads CASSQDRRTGELFF. CDR3 DNA: TGTGCCAGCAGCCAAGATCGCCGGACCGGGGAGCTGTTTTTT.

The chain uses TRBV7-3 and TRBJ2-2; D may be TRBD1 (5 bases). CDR1 and CDR2 (germline): SGHTA, FQGTGA. The CDR3 extends over 13 amino acids. The V and J ends lost 3 bases and 7 bases respectively, with 9 bases between them. The CDR3 coding sequence is TGTGCCAGCAGCTTCTCAGGGAACGGGGAGCTGTTTTTT. Protein sequence: CASSFSGNGELFF.

The chain has TRBV7-9 and TRBJ2-6; 8 nucleotides align to TRBD1. This CDR3 contains 18 residues. The V and J ends lost 5 bases and 2 bases, in that order; junction bases with no gene match: 11. Per germline, CDR1 SEHNR and CDR2 FQNEAQ (reference sequence). The CDR3: CASSPPRGQVPGANVLTF. For the CDR3, the DNA is TGTGCCAGCAGCCCGCCCAGGGGGCAAGTTCCTGGGGCCAACGTCCTGACTTTC.

This clone was seen a single time. For the CDR3, the DNA is TGTGCCATCCGGGACAGGGACAATCAGCCCCAGCATTTT. This sequence encodes CAIRDRDNQPQHF. This chain uses TRBV10-3 with TRBJ1-5; TRBD1 aligns across 9 bases. Germline values: CDR1 ENHRY, CDR2 SYGVKD. V shed 8 bases, J shed 3 bases, and the junction held 2 bases outside the gene matches. This CDR3 comprises 13 residues.

This sequence joins TRBV30 and TRBJ2-3, with 10 bases identical to TRBD1. Losses at the gene ends were 3 bases for V and 4 bases for J; bases not matched to a gene: 7. Germline assignment: CDR1 GTSNPN and CDR2 SVGIG (reference sequence). The CDR3 sequence is 15 residues long. The CDR3 loop is CAWRAGTGAADTQYF. CDR3 coding DNA: TGTGCCTGGAGGGCCGGGACAGGGGCCGCAGATACGCAGTATTTT.

The V gene is TRBV15, the J gene TRBJ2-5, with D perhaps matching TRBD1 (6 bases). From germline, CDR1 is LNHNV and CDR2 YYDKDF (reference sequence). Trimming left V 5 bases short and J 1 base short, with 8 bases between. The CDR3 consists of 13 residues. The CDR3 loop reads CATSGDIQETQYF. Written as DNA, the CDR3 is TGTGCCACCAGCGGGGACATCCAAGAGACCCAGTACTTC.

The rearrangement links TRBV5-1 to TRBJ2-3, with D possibly being TRBD1 (6 bases). From germline, CDR1 is SGHRS and CDR2 YFSETQ. The V gene lost 3 bases and the J gene lost 5 bases, with 13 bases spanning the gap. The CDR3 extends over 14 amino acids. In DNA, the CDR3 is TGCGCCAGCAGCTCGGGGACAACTGGAGATACGCAGTATTTT. This translates into CASSSGTTGDTQYF.

In this sample, this clone turned up a few times. CDR3 sequence: CASWGGGADEQFF. In DNA, the CDR3 is TGTGCCAGCTGGGGCGGGGGGGCCGATGAGCAGTTCTTC. J is TRBJ2-1 and V is TRBV6-5, with 9 bases matching TRBD2. This CDR3 spans 13 amino acids. Losses at the gene ends were 8 bases for V and 8 bases for J; bases not matched to a gene: 7. CDR1 is MNHEY and CDR2 is SVGAGI in the germline V gene.